A single sample is the source of the 20 T cell receptor beta chains below, sequenced in a study of T-cell memory formation after mild COVID-19. Using its own MiXCR run on the 5' RACE reads, TCRdb lists one record per CDR3 protein. The sample shows roughly 480,000 distinct CDR3 sequences, roughly 25% of them seen only once. Specimen: PBMCs or a T cell subset sorted from them (not recorded which). The receptor set was obtained from an adult woman who had mild COVID-19 (a few samples of this study predate the infection). Cell type and time point are not known.

The chain recombines TRBV7-2 with TRBJ2-1; no firm D call. V gave up 4 bases and J gave up 9 bases, with 16 bases separating them. Germline CDR1 SGHTA, CDR2 FQGNSA. The CDR3 has 14 amino acids. The CDR3 sequence is CASSSLVFEVEQFF. In DNA, the CDR3 is TGTGCCAGCAGCTCCTTAGTCTTTGAGGTTGAGCAGTTCTTC.

As for this clonotype: A junction end diverges from the germline sequence, so it may reflect a read error. J is TRBJ2-5 and V is TRBV7-2; TRBD1 matches at 7 bases. The CDR3 is 11 residues long. CDR1 and CDR2 from the germline V gene are SGHTA and FQGNSA. The CDR3 DNA sequence: TGTGCCAGCAGCTGGAAGGACAGGCCCATCTTC. Its translation: CASSWKDRPIF.

The rearrangement links TRBV7-9 to TRBJ2-3; no firm D call. Trimming left V 2 bases short and J 8 bases short, with 8 bases between. The CDR3 is 12 amino acids. Germline values: CDR1 SEHNR, CDR2 FQNEAQ (reference sequence). The CDR3 reads CASSLPLGTQYF. The CDR3 coding sequence is TGTGCCAGCAGCTTACCGCTAGGTACGCAGTATTTT.

The table lists this clonotype with a few counts. The chain recombines TRBV29-1 with TRBJ2-1; 11 bases are shared with TRBD1. The V gene's germline CDR1 is SQVTM and CDR2 ANQGSEA. The CDR3 loop spans 14 amino acids. Trimming removed 4 bases from V and 7 bases from J; junction bases left unmatched: 6. CDR3 coding DNA: TGCAGCGTTGCCGCTGGGACAGGGGGAAATGAGCAGTTCTTC. As protein: CSVAAGTGGNEQFF.

The chain has TRBV12-3 or TRBV12-4 and TRBJ2-1; TRBD2 aligns across 8 bases. CDR3 length equals 15 residues. V lost 5 bases and J lost 4; bases outside the gene matches: 7. DNA for the CDR3: TGTGCCAGCAGTCGCGGACTAGCAACATACAATGAGCAGTTCTTC. Its translation: CASSRGLATYNEQFF.

The genes are TRBV15 and TRBJ2-7; D is possibly TRBD1 or TRBD2 (5 bases each). CDR3 size: 17 residues. In germline, CDR1 is LNHNV, CDR2 YYDKDF (reference sequence). The ends were cut back, 5 bases at V and 6 bases at J, with 26 bases in the middle. The CDR3, as DNA: TGTGCCACCAGCGTCCTTAGAGGGGATGAGGGTCTCGGCGAGCAGTACTTC. Translating gives CATSVLRGDEGLGEQYF.

This clonotype showed up just a few times. The rearrangement uses TRBV29-1 and TRBJ2-3, with TRBD2 identical over 8 bases. Losses at the gene ends were 6 bases for V and 6 bases for J; bases not matched to a gene: 5. Germline values: CDR1 SQVTM, CDR2 ANQGSEA. The CDR3 covers 12 residues. As DNA, the CDR3 is TGCAGCGTAGGTGGCGGGAGGGATACGCAGTATTTT. Its translation is CSVGGGRDTQYF.

The genes are TRBV4-1 and TRBJ2-3; TRBD1 agrees at 10 bases. CDR3 length: 17 residues. Trimming removed 0 bases from V and 0 bases from J; junction bases left unmatched: 3. The germline V gene has CDR1 MGHRA and CDR2 YSYEKL. CDR3 in DNA: TGCGCCAGCAGCCAAGATGGGACAGGGGCCAGCACAGATACGCAGTATTTT. Translated: CASSQDGTGASTDTQYF.

The DNA of the CDR3 is TGTGCCAGCAGTGCTAGCGGGGGCCCGCAAGAGACCCAGTACTTC. Amino acid sequence: CASSASGGPQETQYF. The rearrangement joins TRBV2 to TRBJ2-5, with TRBD2 identical over 10 bases. Unmatched junction bases numbered 4, after V lost 4 bases and J lost 2 bases. The CDR3 runs to 15 residues. Germline-derived CDR1 and CDR2 are SNHLY and FYNNEI.

The chain uses TRBV7-9 and TRBJ1-1; D not certain. V was trimmed by 3 bases and J by 4 bases, leaving 15 bases between them. Germline V gives CDR1 SEHNR, CDR2 FQNEAQ (reference sequence). The CDR3 is 15 amino acids. The CDR3 reads CASSFPVQRSTEAFF. The DNA of the CDR3 is TGTGCCAGCAGCTTTCCTGTACAGAGGAGCACTGAAGCTTTCTTT.

The rearrangement joins TRBV12-3 or TRBV12-4 to TRBJ1-1; 10 bases are shared with TRBD1. This CDR3 region has 14 residues. Germline trimming cut 1 base from V and 11 bases from J; bases unmatched to any gene: 7. The CDR3 coding sequence is TGTGCCAGCAGTTTAGTGGACAGGGGGAACGGCGCTTTCTTT. It is translated as CASSLVDRGNGAFF.

About this clonotype itself: Relative to the germline gene, one junction end is altered; a read error may explain this. This chain connects TRBV5-1 to TRBJ1-1; D is perhaps TRBD1 (5 bases). This CDR3 has 13 amino acids. Germline CDR1 reads SGHRS; CDR2 reads YFSETQ. In nucleotides, the CDR3 is TGCGCCAGCATCTTGGGGGGGAGTACTGAAGCTTTCTTT. Its protein is CASILGGSTEAFF.

This clonotype has more than one count but fewer than ten. The chain couples TRBV25-1 to TRBJ1-3; D is unresolved. The CDR3 runs to 14 residues. CDR1 and CDR2 from the germline V gene are MGHDK and SYGVNS. V shed 4 bases and J shed 0 bases, with 7 bases lying between them. The CDR3 sequence: CASSVAASGNTIYF. The CDR3 region has the DNA TGTGCCAGCAGTGTTGCAGCCTCTGGAAACACCATATATTTT.

The chain recombines TRBV27 with TRBJ2-2; D gene unclear. Trimming removed 6 bases from V and 9 bases from J, with 23 bases in between. Germline loops: CDR1 MNHEY, CDR2 SMNVEV (reference sequence). The CDR3 totals 16 residues. The CDR3: CASRPYQAIEYRELFF. In nucleotides, the CDR3 is TGTGCCAGCAGACCGTACCAGGCGATAGAATACCGGGAGCTGTTTTTT.

This clonotype was observed many times. The V gene is TRBV5-1, the J gene TRBJ2-1, with TRBD1 as a possible D gene (6 bases). The V end lost 1 base, the J end lost 0 bases, and 8 bases lay between the germline ends. The CDR3 length is 15 residues. CDR1 and CDR2 (germline): SGHRS, YFSETQ. As DNA, the CDR3 is TGCGCCAGCAGCTTGACAGGGAGCTCCTACAATGAGCAGTTCTTC. Its protein product is CASSLTGSSYNEQFF.

This clonotype was observed a few times. This sequence joins TRBV5-1 and TRBJ2-5; 9 positions match TRBD2. Per germline, CDR1 SGHRS and CDR2 YFSETQ. J was trimmed by 4 bases and V by 4 bases; bases with no gene match: 8. CDR3 size: 15 residues. CDR3: CASSGTSSFGETQYF. The CDR3 DNA reads TGCGCCAGCAGCGGGACTAGCTCCTTCGGAGAGACCCAGTACTTC.

The table lists this clonotype with a few counts. The rearrangement uses TRBV24-1 and TRBJ2-1, with 8 positions matching TRBD2. This CDR3 region has 15 residues. J was trimmed by 5 bases and V by 5 bases; bases with no gene match: 7. Germline assignment: CDR1 KGHDR and CDR2 SFDVKD. The CDR3 bases are TGTGCCACCAGTGCCCTCGGGACTAGTAACAATGAGCAGTTCTTC. Residues: CATSALGTSNNEQFF.

V usage is TRBV7-2 and J usage is TRBJ2-1, with 9 nucleotides matching TRBD2. With V trimmed by 3 bases and J by 2 bases, 2 bases remained unmatched. In germline, CDR1 is SGHTA, CDR2 FQGNSA. This CDR3 has 15 amino acids. Written as DNA, the CDR3 is TGTGCCAGCAGCTTCAGACTAGCGGCCTACAATGAGCAGTTCTTC. Amino acids: CASSFRLAAYNEQFF.

This clonotype was counted only a few times. The chain carries TRBV24-1 and TRBJ1-2; a weak D match, TRBD1 (5 bases). This CDR3 has 20 residues. Trimming removed 2 bases from V and 1 base from J, with 25 bases in between. Germline V gene lookup returns CDR1 KGHDR and CDR2 SFDVKD. CDR3 nucleotide sequence: TGTGCCACCAGTGATTCGTGGCAGGGTGGATTTTCAGGAGATAACTATGGCTACACCTTC. Translated: CATSDSWQGGFSGDNYGYTF.

This clonotype was counted only a few times. The chain couples TRBV24-1 to TRBJ2-3; weak D call: TRBD1 (6 bases). This CDR3 has 16 amino acids. V was trimmed by 1 base and J by 3 bases, leaving 13 bases between them. Germline assignment: CDR1 KGHDR and CDR2 SFDVKD. The CDR3 region has the DNA TGTGCCACCAGTGATTTAGGCAGGGGCCAAACAGATACGCAGTATTTT. Translating gives CATSDLGRGQTDTQYF.